Listed below are T cell receptor beta chains from one sample, sequenced in a study of shared clonotypes between healthy human individuals. The table came from immunoSEQ multiplex PCR; TCRdb's copy has only in-frame clones and leaves some out. This table holds more than 1 million clones, more than 75% found once. The specimen was memory CD4+ T cells from PBMCs. The receptors here all came from a young man in good health. Some clones in this sample may be carry-over from other donors' samples. CDR3s include the opening cysteine and the closing phenylalanine or tryptophan. The order of the fields is J gene, V gene, clone size, D gene, CDR3 DNA, CDR3 protein. A D gene is named only where the DNA matches it firmly. The size field is filled for only some rows; it gives once, few, many or a size class.

TRBJ2-1	TRBV28	once	NA	TGTGCCAGCAACCGACTAACCTCTACCTCCTACAATGAGCAGTTCTTC	CASNRLTSTSYNEQFF
TRBJ1-2	TRBV2	NA	TRBD1	TGTGCCAGCAGTCCCATTAGGACAGGGTTGCGTGGCTACACCTTC	CASSPIRTGLRGYTF
TRBJ1-2	TRBV28	NA	TRBD1	TGTGCCAGCACCCCGGACAGGGTCTCCCGGGGCTACACCTTC	CASTPDRVSRGYTF
TRBJ2-6	TRBV2	NA	TRBD1	TGTGCCAGCAGGAGGGACAGGGCGTCTGGGGCCAACGTCCTGACTTTC	CASRRDRASGANVLTF
TRBJ2-3	TRBV5-1	NA	TRBD2	TGCGCCAGCAGCCATGGGACTAGCGGATACACAGATACGCAGTATTTT	CASSHGTSGYTDTQYF
TRBJ2-7	TRBV6-5	NA	TRBD1	TGTGCCAGCAGCCGACAGGGGAGCTCCTACGAGCAGTACTTC	CASSRQGSSYEQYF
TRBJ1-1	TRBV7-9	few	NA	TGTGCCAGCAGCTTGGCAGTCGTCACTGAAGCTTTCTTT	CASSLAVVTEAFF
TRBJ1-2	TRBV7-6	NA	TRBD1	TGTGCCAGCAGTTCCGGGACAGCGCCGGGCTACACCTTC	CASSSGTAPGYTF
TRBJ2-1	TRBV7-6	NA	TRBD1	TGTGCCAGCAGCCGAGGACAGGGTAGCCTCAATGAGCAGTTCTTC	CASSRGQGSLNEQFF
TRBJ1-1	TRBV10-3	NA	NA	TGTGCCACCAAAACAGGTTACACTGAAGCTTTCTTT	CATKTGYTEAFF
TRBJ1-6	TRBV6-1	NA	NA	TGTGCCAGCAGTGGGGGTTATAATTCACCCCTCCACTTT	CASSGGYNSPLHF
TRBJ2-5	TRBV4-1	NA	NA	TGCGCCAGCAGCCAGGGCCCCGCGGGTTGGGAGACCCAGTACTTC	CASSQGPAGWETQYF
TRBJ2-2	TRBV4-1	few	NA	TGCGCCAGCAGCCAATCTCTTAGCGACGCGAACACCGGGGAGCTGTTTTTT	CASSQSLSDANTGELFF
TRBJ1-1	TRBV18	once	NA	TGTGCCAGCTCACCCCCACAGGGATTTCCCACTGAAGCTTTCTTT	CASSPPQGFPTEAFF
TRBJ2-1	TRBV7-2	NA	NA	TGTGCCAGCAGCTTAGCAGGGCGTTTATCCTACAATGAGCAGTTCTTC	CASSLAGRLSYNEQFF
TRBJ2-3	TRBV5-1	NA	TRBD1	TGCGCCAGCAGCTTGGCTGGGACAGGGTCGGATACGCAGTATTTT	CASSLAGTGSDTQYF
TRBJ2-2	TRBV5-4	NA	TRBD1	TGTGCCAGCAGCACAGGGGGCTCCGGGGAGCTGTTTTTT	CASSTGGSGELFF
TRBJ1-4	TRBV2	many	NA	TGTGCCAGCAGTGAATGGGGAGGGTCTGAGGAAAAACTGTTTTTT	CASSEWGGSEEKLFF
TRBJ2-5	TRBV6-6	once	NA	TGTGCCAGCAGCCCCGACCACCGGAGCCAAGAGACCCAGTACTTC	CASSPDHRSQETQYF
TRBJ2-3	TRBV11-1	NA	NA	TGTGCCAGCAGGAGGACTGCCACAGATACGCAGTATTTT	CASRRTATDTQYF
TRBJ2-7	TRBV5-4	once	TRBD1	TGTGCCAGCAGCTTGGGGTTGGGGACAGGATACTACGAGCAGTACTTC	CASSLGLGTGYYEQYF
TRBJ1-1	TRBV6-6	NA	NA	TGTGCCAGCAGTTACTCTATACGAAGAGAAGCTTTCTTT	CASSYSIRREAFF
TRBJ1-1	TRBV27	NA	NA	TGTGCCAGCAGTTCCTCCGGGGGCACTGAAGCTTTCTTT	CASSSSGGTEAFF
TRBJ2-7	TRBV30	NA	NA	TGTGCCTGGAGTGTAGGGCTGATTAGCGGCTCCTACGAGCAGTACTTC	CAWSVGLISGSYEQYF
TRBJ2-5	TRBV10-2	NA	NA	TGCGCCAGCAGAGGCCCTAGCAACCAAGAGACCCAGTACTTC	CASRGPSNQETQYF
TRBJ1-1	TRBV9	few	NA	TGTGCCAGCAGCGTACGGGCAGGCGGGTTGGACACTGAAGCTTTCTTT	CASSVRAGGLDTEAFF
TRBJ2-7	TRBV18	NA	NA	TGTGCCAGCTCGCCGCATTACGAGCAGTACTTC	CASSPHYEQYF
TRBJ2-7	TRBV10-3	NA	NA	TGTGCCATCAGGGAACAGGGGAGGTCCTACGAGCAGTACTTC	CAIREQGRSYEQYF
TRBJ2-7	TRBV27	NA	TRBD1	TGTGCCAGCAGTCTCAGGACAGGGGTCTCCTACGAGCAGTACTTC	CASSLRTGVSYEQYF
TRBJ2-3	TRBV4-2	NA	NA	TGTGCCAGCAGCCAAGCTTGGGGCGGGGATACGCAGTATTTT	CASSQAWGGDTQYF
TRBJ2-3	TRBV5-1	NA	NA	TGCGCCAGCAAATTAACCGCGGGCGTAACAGATACGCAGTATTTT	CASKLTAGVTDTQYF
TRBJ1-3	TRBV9	NA	TRBD1	TGTGCCAGCAGCCTACTAGCCCCCGGACAGGGGGCGGAATTGGGAAACACCATATATTTT	CASSLLAPGQGAELGNTIYF
TRBJ2-1	TRBV7-2	few	NA	TGTGCCAGCACCTCCCGCCTCGGGGTAATGGTGCGCAATGAGCAGTTCTTC	CASTSRLGVMVRNEQFF
TRBJ2-7	TRBV11-2	once	NA	TGTGCCAGCAGCACCCACAGGGCTGCCTACGAGCAGTACTTC	CASSTHRAAYEQYF
TRBJ1-1	TRBV5-1	NA	TRBD1	TGCGCCAGCAGCCGGAATGGGGACAGGGGGCTGAGCACTGAAGCTTTCTTT	CASSRNGDRGLSTEAFF
TRBJ1-6	TRBV28	NA	NA	TGTGCCAGCAGTTTTACAGGCCGGGCGGCACCCCTCCACTTT	CASSFTGRAAPLHF
TRBJ2-7	TRBV7-2	few	TRBD1	TGTGCCAGCAGCTTAGCGAGGACAGGGCACGAGCAGTACTTC	CASSLARTGHEQYF
TRBJ2-7	TRBV5-1	few	TRBD2	TGCGCCAGCAGCTTGGGCGGGAGCCGTTACGAGCAGTACTTC	CASSLGGSRYEQYF